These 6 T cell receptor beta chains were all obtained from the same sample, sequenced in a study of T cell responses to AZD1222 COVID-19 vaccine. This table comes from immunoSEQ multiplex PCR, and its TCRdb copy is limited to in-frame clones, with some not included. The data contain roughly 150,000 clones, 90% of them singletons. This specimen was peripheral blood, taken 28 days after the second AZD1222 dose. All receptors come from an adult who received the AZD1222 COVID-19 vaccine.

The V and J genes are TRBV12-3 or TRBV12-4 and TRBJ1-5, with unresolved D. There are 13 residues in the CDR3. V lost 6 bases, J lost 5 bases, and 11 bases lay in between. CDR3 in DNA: TGTGCCAGCAGCACCGGTCCGGATCAGCCCCAGCATTTT. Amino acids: CASSTGPDQPQHF.

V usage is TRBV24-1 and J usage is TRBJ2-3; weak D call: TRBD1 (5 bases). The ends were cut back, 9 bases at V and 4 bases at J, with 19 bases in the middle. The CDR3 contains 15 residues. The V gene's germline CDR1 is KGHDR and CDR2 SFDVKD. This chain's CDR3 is CATSGHLPVADTQYF. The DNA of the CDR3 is TGTGCCACCTCCGGACATTTACCAGTAGCAGATACGCAGTATTTT.

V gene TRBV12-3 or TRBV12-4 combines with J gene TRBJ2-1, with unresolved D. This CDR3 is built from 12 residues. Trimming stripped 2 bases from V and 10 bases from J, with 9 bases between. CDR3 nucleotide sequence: TGTGCCAGCAGTTTACCGGGCAGGGAGCAGTTCTTC. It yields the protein CASSLPGREQFF.

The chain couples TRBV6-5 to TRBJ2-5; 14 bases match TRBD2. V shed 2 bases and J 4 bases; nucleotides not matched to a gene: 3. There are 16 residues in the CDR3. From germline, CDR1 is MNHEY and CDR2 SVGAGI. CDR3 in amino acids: CASSYRGTSGGETQYF. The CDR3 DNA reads TGTGCCAGCAGTTACAGGGGGACTAGCGGGGGAGAGACCCAGTACTTC.

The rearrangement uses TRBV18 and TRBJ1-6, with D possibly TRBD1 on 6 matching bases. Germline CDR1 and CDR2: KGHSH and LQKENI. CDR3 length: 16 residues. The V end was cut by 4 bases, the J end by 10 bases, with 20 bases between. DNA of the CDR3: TGTGCCAGCTCACAAATTGAACAGGGCGAAGGCTCACCCCTCCACTTT. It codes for CASSQIEQGEGSPLHF.

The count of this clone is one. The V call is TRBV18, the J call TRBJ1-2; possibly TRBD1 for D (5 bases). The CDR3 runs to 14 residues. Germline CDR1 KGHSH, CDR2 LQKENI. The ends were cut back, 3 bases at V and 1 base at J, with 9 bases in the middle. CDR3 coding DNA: TGTGCCAGCTCACCCGGGGGAAATAACTATGGCTACACCTTC. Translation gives CASSPGGNNYGYTF.